This TCR beta chain was captured in a study of T cell repertoires in cytomegalovirus infection. Study in general: Indicated by public TCR beta signatures were CMV infection and matching HLA type.

TCRdb re-called the reads through MiXCR, storing one row per CDR3 protein. This sample has about 130,000 distinct CDR3 sequences; 25% to 35% occur once, and the top ten carry roughly 58%. CDR3 size: 15 residues. The V and J ends lost 5 bases and 4 bases, in that order; junction bases with no gene match: 7. Germline lookup yields CDR1 SGHTA and CDR2 FQGNSA. This clonotype was seen more than once but under ten times. The target antigen is unknown. General study findings and limits: Dominating the ex vivo response were HLA-C-restricted CMV-specific TCR beta clonotypes.

This TCR was recovered from a human donor in good health (CMV status not recorded). Some clones in this sample may be carry-over from other donors' samples. The sequenced sample was CD8+ T cells from cultured PBMCs, obtained from culture after CMV antigen stimulation. The rearrangement uses TRBV7-2 and TRBJ2-7; 11 bases agree with TRBD1. In DNA form, the CDR3 reads TGTGCCAGCAGCATCTGGACAGGGGGCGGATACGAGCAGTACTTC. Protein: CASSIWTGGGYEQYF.